Shown below are 19 T cell receptor beta chains from a single sample sequenced in a study of T cells expressing NK-cell markers. TCRdb reprocessed the 5' RACE reads, with one entry per CDR3 protein and no DNA. Its table records hundreds of thousands of distinct CDR3 sequences. Sample: blood T cells: a sorted CD56 or NKG2C T cell subset, CD4+ or CD8+ T cells, or bulk PBMC T cells (not recorded which). The receptors stem from a woman aged 18-70 years in good health.

This chain joins TRBV20-1 and TRBJ1-1; TCRdb's D call of TRBD1 is untestable without DNA. CDR1 and CDR2 from the germline V gene are DFQATT and SNEGSKA (reference sequence). This CDR3 comprises 14 residues. CDR3 loop: CSARTGGLGTEAFF.

V and J are TRBV5-4 and TRBJ2-1; no DNA is available, so the TRBD2 call from TCRdb remains unchecked. This CDR3 has 12 amino acids. Germline V gene lookup returns CDR1 SGHNT and CDR2 YYREEE (reference sequence). CDR3 amino acids: CASSSLVGEQFF.

The chain has TRBV6-2 or TRBV6-3 and TRBJ2-7; the D gene TCRdb calls, TRBD1, cannot be checked with no DNA. The CDR3 extends over 14 amino acids. CDR1 is MNHEY, CDR2 SVGEGT, per germline. The CDR3 is CASMGTQGFYEQYF.

V is TRBV29-1 and J is TRBJ2-1; TCRdb outputs TRBD2, but without DNA this stays unchecked. CDR3 length equals 12 residues. Per germline, CDR1 SQVTM and CDR2 ANQGSEA. CDR3 loop: CSVEQGRDEQFF.

This chain joins TRBV20-1 and TRBJ2-1. Germline CDR1 DFQATT, CDR2 SNEGSKA (reference sequence). CDR3 size: 15 residues. The CDR3: CSARGRLANYNEQFF.

The rearrangement links TRBV12-3 or TRBV12-4 to TRBJ1-5; there is no DNA to check the TCRdb D call of TRBD1. This CDR3 is 15 amino acids long. CDR3 protein: CASSGLRDSNQPQHF.

This CDR3 reads CASSPLTGRTGYTF. This chain joins TRBV12-3 or TRBV12-4 and TRBJ1-2; TCRdb returns TRBD1, unconfirmable since there is no DNA. The CDR3 covers 14 residues.

The chain has TRBV9 and TRBJ2-3; TCRdb reports TRBD2, a call that lacks DNA to check it against. Germline V gene sequence: CDR1 SGDLS, CDR2 YYNGEE. The length of the CDR3 is 14 residues. This CDR3 is CASSVEVSGDTQYF.

The chain combines TRBV10-3 with TRBJ2-3; absent DNA, TCRdb's TRBD1 call cannot be checked. The CDR3 length is 11 residues. Germline V lookup: CDR1 ENHRY, CDR2 SYGVKD. CDR3 region: CAIEGQGTQYF.

The rearrangement links TRBV10-3 to TRBJ2-3; absent DNA, TCRdb's TRBD2 call cannot be checked. Germline V gene data show CDR1 as ENHRY and CDR2 as SYGVKD. The CDR3 sequence is 15 residues long. This CDR3 is CAISAAGKSTDTQYF.

The V call is TRBV20-1, the J call TRBJ2-7. The V gene's germline CDR1 is DFQATT and CDR2 SNEGSKA (reference sequence). This CDR3 comprises 12 residues. CDR3 sequence: CSANRDSYEQYF.

CDR3 sequence reads: CASSLVDKQNTEAFF. This chain connects TRBV12-3 or TRBV12-4 to TRBJ1-1. This CDR3 spans 15 amino acids.

The genes are TRBV4-2 and TRBJ2-7. The germline V gene has CDR1 LGHNA and CDR2 YNFKEQ. This CDR3 has 14 amino acids. The CDR3 here is CASSQEDGSYEQYF.

CDR3 loop: CASRLHQGEETQYF. The chain uses TRBV5-1 and TRBJ2-5; TCRdb's D call, TRBD1, is unchecked because there is no DNA. From germline, CDR1 is SGHRS and CDR2 YFSETQ. The CDR3 length is 14 residues.

CDR3 protein: CSVRGDIADTQYF. V and J are TRBV29-1 and TRBJ2-3; lacking DNA, the TRBD1 call made by TCRdb goes unchecked. CDR1 SQVTM and CDR2 ANQGSEA come from the germline V gene. The CDR3 contains 13 residues.

The chain uses TRBV27 and TRBJ2-5; TCRdb lists TRBD1, though no DNA is available to test this call. The CDR3 runs 17 residues. Germline V CDR1 and CDR2: MNHEY, SMNVEV (reference sequence). The CDR3 loop reads CASSPYDGDSRQETQYF.

The chain couples TRBV20-1 to TRBJ2-3; TCRdb lists TRBD1, though no DNA is available to test this call. The CDR3 has 14 amino acids. The germline V gene has CDR1 DFQATT and CDR2 SNEGSKA (reference sequence). CDR3 amino acids: CSATGTGAPDTQYF.

V and J are TRBV18 and TRBJ2-1; TCRdb picks TRBD2, but there is no DNA to check that call. The CDR3 is 13 amino acids. Germline V gives CDR1 KGHSH, CDR2 LQKENI. The CDR3 loop reads CASSPPSELAQFF.

V and J are TRBV6-1 and TRBJ1-2; TCRdb proposes TRBD1, but this gene call is untestable without DNA. There are 14 residues in the CDR3. Germline values: CDR1 MNHNS, CDR2 SASEGT. CDR3 amino acids: CASSPWTSNYGYTF.